Below are 20 T cell receptor beta chains sequenced from a single sample in a study of human T cells and chemical hapten exposure. The time point here: patch test 1, 2 weeks after DPC sensitization. Sample treatment: therapeutic diphenylcyclopropenone sensitization with weekly scalp DPC. TCRdb ran MiXCR on the RACE reads and lists one entry per CDR3 protein. Of 300,000 to 400,000 distinct CDR3 sequences in the sample, approximately 6.9% were seen once. The input for sequencing was whole blood, taken in connection with sensitization to the hapten diphenylcyclopropenone (DPC). These TCRs come from a woman aged 18-29 years with alopecia areata. Some clones in this sample may be carry-over from other donors' samples.

The sample holds many counts of this clonotype. V is TRBV28 and J is TRBJ2-2; TRBD2 agrees at 10 bases. The CDR3 contains 15 residues. V gave up 8 bases and J gave up 6 bases; unmatched junction bases: 9. Germline loops: CDR1 MDHEN, CDR2 SYDVKM. CDR3: CASFPSGGAAGELFF. CDR3 in DNA: TGTGCCAGCTTTCCAAGCGGGGGGGCCGCCGGGGAGCTGTTTTTT.

In its sample, this clonotype was seen a few times. The chain is built from TRBV13 and TRBJ2-1; TRBD1 is a possible D gene (5 bases). V was trimmed by 4 bases and J by 8 bases, leaving 24 bases between them. The length of the CDR3 is 17 residues. Germline CDR1 is PRHDT and CDR2 is FYEKMQ (reference sequence). DNA of the CDR3: TGTGCCAGCAGCTCACCCCCTGTTAGCAGTGGGGCCCATGAGCAGTTCTTC. Encoded protein: CASSSPPVSSGAHEQFF.

This clonotype came up many times. The chain joins TRBV4-3 to TRBJ1-3; D unclear. CDR1 is LGHNA, CDR2 YSLEER, per germline. There are 16 residues in the CDR3. Trimming removed 5 bases from V and 3 bases from J, with 17 bases in between. CDR3 in DNA: TGCGCCAGCAGCTATGGAGGAGGGCATTTTGGAAACACCATATATTTT. Translating gives CASSYGGGHFGNTIYF.

The V gene is TRBV7-9, the J gene TRBJ2-7, with TRBD1 matching over 9 bases. Losses at the gene ends were 7 bases for V and 3 bases for J; bases not matched to a gene: 10. From germline, CDR1 is SEHNR and CDR2 FQNEAQ (reference sequence). This CDR3 has 15 amino acids. This CDR3 reads CASIPGQGRLYEQYF. Written as DNA, the CDR3 is TGTGCCAGCATCCCGGGACAGGGAAGGCTCTACGAGCAGTACTTC.

This clonotype turned up a few times. V gene TRBV10-3 combines with J gene TRBJ1-2; D not certain. The CDR3 is 13 residues long. With 2 bases removed from V and 8 bases from J, the gap between germline ends came to 12 bases. Looked up from germline, CDR1 is ENHRY and CDR2 is SYGVKD. The CDR3 is CAISEILSAGYTF. The CDR3 nucleotides read TGTGCCATCAGTGAGATCCTCTCGGCGGGCTACACCTTC.

This clonotype was seen repeatedly, ten times or more. The gene calls are TRBV7-2 and TRBJ2-3, with 8 bases lining up with TRBD2. With 7 bases clipped from V and 1 base from J, the junction kept 7 bases outside the gene matches. Germline V lookup: CDR1 SGHTA, CDR2 FQGNSA. The CDR3 contains 15 residues. The CDR3 DNA reads as TGTGCCAGCACCCTACCGACTAGCGGCACAGATACGCAGTATTTT. This codes for CASTLPTSGTDTQYF. Full variable domain (rest looked up from reference TRBV7-2 and TRBJ2-3): GAGVSQSPSNKVTEKGKDVELRCDPISGHTALYWYRQSLGQGLEFLIYFQGNSAPDKSGLPSDRFSAERTGGSVSTLTIQRTQQEDSAVYLCASTLPTSGTDTQYFGPGTRLTVL.

The chain employs TRBV4-3 and TRBJ2-7; D possibly uses TRBD1 or TRBD2 (5 bases each). The CDR3 covers 13 residues. V was clipped by 0 bases and J by 7 bases, with 10 bases between them. Germline V CDR1 and CDR2: LGHNA, YSLEER. The CDR3 nucleotides are TGCGCCAGCAGCCAAGAAGGGTGGGGGGAGCAGTACTTC. Translation gives CASSQEGWGEQYF.

In this sample, this clonotype turned up a few times. The chain uses TRBV6-5 and TRBJ2-3, with D unresolved. V was shortened by 0 bases and J by 0 bases, with 7 bases between the two germline ends. Germline values: CDR1 MNHEY, CDR2 SVGAGI. The CDR3 length is 15 residues. The chain's CDR3 is CASSYSTPSTDTQYF. The CDR3 DNA reads TGTGCCAGCAGTTACTCGACTCCTAGCACAGATACGCAGTATTTT.

This clonotype was picked up many times. The J gene is TRBJ1-1, the V gene TRBV15, with D unresolved. Germline CDR1 LNHNV, CDR2 YYDKDF (reference sequence). V was pared by 0 bases and J by 1 base, with 12 bases between. The CDR3 loop spans 16 amino acids. CDR3 in DNA: TGTGCCACCAGCAGAGATCACGGACTACCGAACACTGAAGCTTTCTTT. This codes for CATSRDHGLPNTEAFF.

The table lists this clonotype with many counts. The J gene is TRBJ2-4, the V gene TRBV27; D not certain. V was shortened by 4 bases and J by 4 bases, with 17 bases between the two germline ends. Germline V CDR1 and CDR2: MNHEY, SMNVEV (reference sequence). The CDR3 consists of 16 residues. The CDR3 nucleotides are TGTGCCAGCAGTTCCCCCGCCCCGGCCGAGAAAAACATTCAGTACTTC. This sequence encodes CASSSPAPAEKNIQYF.

This clonotype was seen at least ten times. The J gene is TRBJ2-3, the V gene TRBV15, with a tentative D call TRBD2 (6 bases). The germline gives CDR1 LNHNV, CDR2 YYDKDF (reference sequence). V shed 2 bases and J shed 0 bases, with 15 bases lying between them. The CDR3 has 17 residues. CDR3 in amino acids: CATSRNRGGTSTDTQYF. CDR3 DNA sequence: TGTGCCACCAGCAGAAACCGCGGAGGGACTAGCACAGATACGCAGTATTTT.

The rearrangement joins TRBV7-2 to TRBJ1-2; D is uncertain. Germline V CDR1 and CDR2: SGHTA, FQGNSA. V was clipped by 3 bases and J by 5 bases, with 13 bases between them. This CDR3 contains 14 residues. CDR3 sequence (DNA): TGTGCCAGCAGCTTGGGGAATGGAGCTTATGGCTACACCTTC. Its protein product is CASSLGNGAYGYTF.

This rearrangement joins TRBV7-2 to TRBJ2-5, with D perhaps matching TRBD2 (5 bases). V dropped 3 bases and J dropped 5 bases, with 16 bases sitting between them. CDR1 is SGHTA, CDR2 FQGNSA, per germline. The CDR3 length is 15 residues. CDR3 sequence reads: CASSFFGRGRETQYF. The DNA of the CDR3 is TGTGCCAGCAGCTTTTTTGGGCGCGGGCGGGAGACCCAGTACTTC.

The chain recombines TRBV5-1 with TRBJ1-1; 10 bases are shared with TRBD1. Germline CDR1 reads SGHRS; CDR2 reads YFSETQ. This CDR3 is built from 14 residues. The trim removed 4 bases at V and 4 bases at J, leaving 4 bases unmatched. This CDR3 is CASSATGGPTEAFF. The CDR3 DNA is TGCGCCAGCAGCGCGACAGGGGGCCCCACTGAAGCTTTCTTT.

This clonotype was detected many times. The gene calls are TRBV7-3 and TRBJ1-4; unclear D gene. Germline CDR1 SGHTA, CDR2 FQGTGA. The germline V and J ends were trimmed by 5 bases and 8 bases, with 18 bases remaining between them. The CDR3 extends over 15 amino acids. The CDR3 here is CASSVKPLGGEKLFF. Here the CDR3 DNA reads TGTGCCAGCAGCGTTAAGCCCCTTGGCGGCGAAAAACTGTTTTTT. Filled out from reference TRBV7-3 and TRBJ1-4, the complete variable domain reads GAGVSQTPSNKVTEKGKYVELRCDPISGHTALYWYRQSLGQGPEFLIYFQGTGAADDSGLPNDRFFAVRPEGSVSTLKIQRTERGDSAVYLCASSVKPLGGEKLFFGSGTQLSVL.

This clonotype was observed many times. V gene TRBV7-2 combines with J gene TRBJ2-7; 7 nucleotides match TRBD1. Germline CDR1 is SGHTA and CDR2 is FQGNSA. V lost 4 bases to trimming and J lost 0 bases; unmatched junction nucleotides: 3. This CDR3 is built from 14 residues. The CDR3 DNA is TGTGCCAGCAGCTCGACAGGGAACTCCTACGAGCAGTACTTC. Its protein is CASSSTGNSYEQYF. The full variable domain, its missing parts supplied by reference TRBV7-2 and TRBJ2-7, is GAGVSQSPSNKVTEKGKDVELRCDPISGHTALYWYRQSLGQGLEFLIYFQGNSAPDKSGLPSDRFSAERTGGSVSTLTIQRTQQEDSAVYLCASSSTGNSYEQYFGPGTRLTVT.

This clonotype was seen repeatedly, ten times or more. The chain has TRBV7-6 and TRBJ2-3; 10 bases are a match to TRBD1. This CDR3 has 16 residues. Germline CDR1 SGHVS, CDR2 FNYEAQ. The ends lost 5 bases at V and 1 base at J; junction bases unmatched: 6. The CDR3 spells CASSQGQGEGTDTQYF. The DNA for the CDR3 is TGTGCCAGCAGCCAAGGACAGGGGGAGGGCACAGATACGCAGTATTTT.

This chain's CDR3 is CASSPRVSKETQYF. The CDR3 coding sequence is TGTGCCAGCAGCCCGAGGGTCAGCAAAGAGACCCAGTACTTC. The chain carries TRBV7-2 and TRBJ2-5, with a possible D match to TRBD2 (5 bases). Germline CDR1 and CDR2: SGHTA and FQGNSA. V was pared by 5 bases and J by 3 bases, with 13 bases between. This CDR3 comprises 14 residues.

This clonotype was observed many times. J is TRBJ1-1 and V is TRBV5-1; D is perhaps TRBD1 (6 bases). V was trimmed by 4 bases and J by 1 base, leaving 14 bases between them. In germline, CDR1 is SGHRS, CDR2 YFSETQ. This CDR3 is built from 15 residues. CDR3 amino acids: CASSIQQGKNTEAFF. The CDR3 nucleotides are TGCGCCAGCAGCATACAACAGGGTAAGAACACTGAAGCTTTCTTT.

The rearrangement joins TRBV6-6 to TRBJ2-3; TRBD2 might be the D (6 bases). Germline CDR1 and CDR2: MNHNY and SVGAGI (reference sequence). This CDR3 has 14 amino acids. The germline V and J ends were trimmed by 8 bases and 1 base, with 13 bases remaining between them. As DNA, the CDR3 is TGTGCCAGCCATCGATCGGGGGGCACAGATACGCAGTATTTT. Translating it yields CASHRSGGTDTQYF.